This TCR beta chain derives from a study of blood T cell repertoires in COVID-19. The table came from immunoSEQ multiplex PCR; TCRdb's copy has only in-frame clones and leaves some out. The table shows roughly 160,000 clones, with about four fifths occurring only once. The CDR3 runs to 13 residues. Germline-derived CDR1 and CDR2 are SGHTA and FQGNSA. Deletions cut 2 bases from V and 5 bases from J, with 9 bases between. This study enrolled people aged 18 to 89 from about 26 US geographic areas. Cohorts were determined from participant-reported clinical history. Symptom resolution, clearance, or two negative PCRs marked donors in Cohort 3 as recovered.

V is TRBV7-2 and J is TRBJ1-2; D might be TRBD1 (6 bases). Sequencing used PBMCs or T cells enriched from blood (not recorded which). The clonotype comes from a man aged 55 to 70 who had recovered from COVID-19. The CDR3 DNA reads as TGTGCCAGCAGCTTACTCCAGGGGTATGGCTACACCTTC. The encoded protein is CASSLLQGYGYTF.